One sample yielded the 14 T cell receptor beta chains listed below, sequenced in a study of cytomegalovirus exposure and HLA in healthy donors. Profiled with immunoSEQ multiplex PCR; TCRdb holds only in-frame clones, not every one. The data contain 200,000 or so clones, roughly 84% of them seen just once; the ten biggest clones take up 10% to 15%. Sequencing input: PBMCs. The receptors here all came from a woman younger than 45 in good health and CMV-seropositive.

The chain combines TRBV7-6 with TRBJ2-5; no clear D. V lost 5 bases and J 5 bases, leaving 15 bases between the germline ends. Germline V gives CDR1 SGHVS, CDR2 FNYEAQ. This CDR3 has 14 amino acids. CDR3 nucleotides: TGTGCCAGCAGCCCCCCTTTTGAGCCCGAGACCCAGTACTTC. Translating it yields CASSPPFEPETQYF.

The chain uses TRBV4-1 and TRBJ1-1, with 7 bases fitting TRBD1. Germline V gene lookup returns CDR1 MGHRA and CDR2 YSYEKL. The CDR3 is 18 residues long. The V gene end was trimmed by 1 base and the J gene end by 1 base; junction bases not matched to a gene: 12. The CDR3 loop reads CASSQVLSMTGRNTEAFF. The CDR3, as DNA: TGCGCCAGCAGCCAAGTATTGTCTATGACAGGGAGGAACACTGAAGCTTTCTTT.

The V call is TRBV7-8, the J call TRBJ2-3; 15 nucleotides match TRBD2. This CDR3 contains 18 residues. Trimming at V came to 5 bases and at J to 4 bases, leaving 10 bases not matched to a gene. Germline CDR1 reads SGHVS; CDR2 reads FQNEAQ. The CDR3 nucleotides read TGTGCCAGCAGCCCGCACGGGACTAGCGGGAGGAGCTCAGATACGCAGTATTTT. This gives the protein CASSPHGTSGRSSDTQYF. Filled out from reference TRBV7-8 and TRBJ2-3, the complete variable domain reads GAGVSQSPRYKVAKRGQDVALRCDPISGHVSLFWYQQALGQGPEFLTYFQNEAQLDKSGLPSDRFFAERPEGSVSTLKIQRTQQEDSAVYLCASSPHGTSGRSSDTQYFGPGTRLTVL.

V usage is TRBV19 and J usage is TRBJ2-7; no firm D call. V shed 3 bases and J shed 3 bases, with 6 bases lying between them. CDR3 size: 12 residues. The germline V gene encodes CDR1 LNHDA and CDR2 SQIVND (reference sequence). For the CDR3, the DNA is TGTGCCAGTAGTATGCAGGACTACGAGCAGTACTTC. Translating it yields CASSMQDYEQYF.

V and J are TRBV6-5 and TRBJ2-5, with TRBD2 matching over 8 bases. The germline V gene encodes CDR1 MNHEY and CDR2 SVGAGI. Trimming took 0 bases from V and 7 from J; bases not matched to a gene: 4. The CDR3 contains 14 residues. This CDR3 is CASSYSSGGGTQYF. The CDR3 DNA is TGTGCCAGCAGTTACTCGAGCGGGGGTGGGACCCAGTACTTC.

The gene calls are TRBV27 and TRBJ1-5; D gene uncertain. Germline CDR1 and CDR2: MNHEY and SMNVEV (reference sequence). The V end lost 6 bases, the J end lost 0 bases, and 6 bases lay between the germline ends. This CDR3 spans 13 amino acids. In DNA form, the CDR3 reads TGTGCCAGCAGCACAGTTAGCAATCAGCCCCAGCATTTT. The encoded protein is CASSTVSNQPQHF.

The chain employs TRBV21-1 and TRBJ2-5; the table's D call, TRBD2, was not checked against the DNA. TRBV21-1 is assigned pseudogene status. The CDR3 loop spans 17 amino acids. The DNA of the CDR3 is TGTGCCAGCAGCAAAGGTTTTAGGACTAGCGGGAAAAAGACCCAGTACTTC. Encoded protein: CASSKGFRTSGKKTQYF.

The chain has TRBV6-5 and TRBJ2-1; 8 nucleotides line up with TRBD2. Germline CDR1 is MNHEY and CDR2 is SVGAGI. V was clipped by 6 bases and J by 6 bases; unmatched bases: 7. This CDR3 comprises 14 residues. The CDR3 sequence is CASSLTGTSNEQFF. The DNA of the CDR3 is TGTGCCAGCAGCCTGACCGGGACTAGCAATGAGCAGTTCTTC.

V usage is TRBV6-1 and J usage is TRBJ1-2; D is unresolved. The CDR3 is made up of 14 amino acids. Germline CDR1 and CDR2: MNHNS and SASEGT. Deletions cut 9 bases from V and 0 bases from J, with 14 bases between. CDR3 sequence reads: CASIFRDANYGYTF. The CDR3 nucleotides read TGTGCCAGTATCTTTCGGGATGCTAACTATGGCTACACCTTC.

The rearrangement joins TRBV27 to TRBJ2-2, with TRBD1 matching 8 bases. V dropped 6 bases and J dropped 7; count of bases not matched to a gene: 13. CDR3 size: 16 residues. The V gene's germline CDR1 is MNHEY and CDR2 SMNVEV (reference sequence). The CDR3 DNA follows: TGTGCCAGCAGCCTTGGAACCGGGACAGGTGACGGGGAGCTGTTTTTT. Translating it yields CASSLGTGTGDGELFF.

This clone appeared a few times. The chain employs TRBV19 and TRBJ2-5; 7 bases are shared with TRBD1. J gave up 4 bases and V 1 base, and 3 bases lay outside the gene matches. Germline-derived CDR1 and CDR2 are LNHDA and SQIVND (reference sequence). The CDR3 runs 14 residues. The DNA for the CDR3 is TGTGCCAGTAGTATAGGACAGGGTATAGAGACCCAGTACTTC. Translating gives CASSIGQGIETQYF. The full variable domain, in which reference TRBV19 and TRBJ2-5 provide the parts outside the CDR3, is DGGITQSPKYLFRKEGQNVTLSCEQNLNHDAMYWYRQDPGQGLRLIYYSQIVNDFQKGDIAEGYSVSREKKESFPLTVTSAQKNPTAFYLCASSIGQGIETQYFGPGTRLLVL.

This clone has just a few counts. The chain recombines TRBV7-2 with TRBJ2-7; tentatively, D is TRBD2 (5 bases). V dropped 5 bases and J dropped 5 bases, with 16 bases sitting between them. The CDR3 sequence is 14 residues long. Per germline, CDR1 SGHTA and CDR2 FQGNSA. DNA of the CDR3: TGTGCCAGCAGCCCCGGGATCGCCATGCACGAGCAGTACTTC. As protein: CASSPGIAMHEQYF.

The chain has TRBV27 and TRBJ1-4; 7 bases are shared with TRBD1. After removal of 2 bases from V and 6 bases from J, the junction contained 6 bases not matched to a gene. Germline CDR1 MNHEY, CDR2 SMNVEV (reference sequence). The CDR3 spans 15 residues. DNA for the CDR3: TGTGCCAGCAGTTTAGTGGGGACAGTTGATGAAAAACTGTTTTTT. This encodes CASSLVGTVDEKLFF.

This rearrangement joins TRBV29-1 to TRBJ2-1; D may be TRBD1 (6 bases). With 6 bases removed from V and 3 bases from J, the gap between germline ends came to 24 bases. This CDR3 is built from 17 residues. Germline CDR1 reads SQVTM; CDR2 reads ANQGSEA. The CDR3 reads CSVGPPDRHPGYNEQFF. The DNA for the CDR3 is TGCAGCGTAGGACCGCCCGACAGGCACCCCGGCTACAATGAGCAGTTCTTC.